A selection of T cell receptor beta chains follows, all from one sample in a study of spatial heterogeneity in lung cancer. Each CDR3 protein gets one entry after TCRdb re-called the 5' RACE reads with MiXCR. Of approximately 11,000 distinct CDR3 sequences listed, roughly 15% are singletons. The sequencing used lung tumor tissue, collected at surgery. The receptor source for this set is a male donor with early-stage non-small cell lung cancer. CDR3s leave out the opening cysteine and the closing phenylalanine or tryptophan. The order of the fields is J gene, clone size, V gene, CDR3 protein. Part of the rows lack a size; the others show once, few, many or a class for expanded clones.

TRBJ2-1	.	TRBV15	ATSSPALRGNEQF
TRBJ1-6	medium-sized	TRBV2	ATSRQEDSPLH
TRBJ1-5	many	TRBV12-3/TRBV12-4	ASSVDRARDQPQH
TRBJ2-1	.	TRBV9	ASSEAGGPYNEQF
TRBJ2-1	many	TRBV29-1	SGSSRPGDEQF
TRBJ2-3	medium-sized	TRBV12-3/TRBV12-4	ASSPPTDTQY
TRBJ2-7	.	TRBV5-6	ASTRPGTGGEQY
TRBJ2-1	.	TRBV6-2/TRBV6-3	ASSEPGLAVRQF
TRBJ2-1	medium-sized	TRBV20-1	SARARQGSSYNEQF
TRBJ1-5	medium-sized	TRBV30	AWSARINQPQH
TRBJ1-1	many	TRBV20-1	SGSTTGITEAF
TRBJ2-7	few	TRBV19	ASRLAGDSYEQY
TRBJ2-4	many	TRBV28	ASSLRHAKNIQY
TRBJ1-5	many	TRBV20-1	SARDRRRINQPQH
TRBJ1-2	many	TRBV7-2	ASSPTGGQGYGYT
TRBJ2-6	few	TRBV4-2	ASSPLGAGEPGANVLT
TRBJ2-7	many	TRBV4-2	ASSQKPYAVSSYEQY
TRBJ2-5	.	TRBV27	ASSPGQVGVRETQY
TRBJ2-2	.	TRBV11-2	ASRHLTGVWTGELF
TRBJ2-7	.	TRBV2	ASSEQGEGYEQY
TRBJ2-7	many	TRBV7-9	ASSGRVTYEQY
TRBJ2-7	medium-sized	TRBV5-4	ASSLGGGRAGQY
TRBJ2-2	medium-sized	TRBV20-1	RFAVGRENTGELF
TRBJ1-5	many	TRBV20-1	SARGDFNQPQH
TRBJ2-7	many	TRBV12-2	ASRLVTGGYEQY
TRBJ1-1	medium-sized	TRBV7-3	ASSLQKNTEAF
TRBJ1-5	many	TRBV11-2	ASSTGLNQPQH
TRBJ2-1	medium-sized	TRBV11-3	ASSLAPATGSNEQF
TRBJ2-5	medium-sized	TRBV29-1	SVGASVGETQY
TRBJ1-6	.	TRBV5-1	ASSLETASAGSPLH
TRBJ2-3	many	TRBV6-6	ASTKRQGTDTQY
TRBJ2-7	medium-sized	TRBV20-1	SALQDSKHEQY
TRBJ2-3	many	TRBV7-2	ASSLGLVSTQY
TRBJ2-2	many	TRBV20-1	SARPGTGSTGELF
TRBJ1-1	many	TRBV6-1	ASRRAGTEAF
TRBJ2-3	medium-sized	TRBV4-3	ASSQGGGEADTQY
TRBJ1-5	many	TRBV20-1	SARPRGHHNQPQH
TRBJ1-1	.	TRBV5-6	ASSPRGRLNTEAF
TRBJ2-1	.	TRBV20-1	SARENLNEQF
TRBJ2-5	many	TRBV27	GAQETQY
TRBJ2-5	.	TRBV20-1	SADPWRGQETQY